This T cell receptor beta chain was documented in a study of T cells after yellow fever vaccination (dated by TCRdb to between 2018 and 2021). For the study in its entirety: Libraries from fractions with low cell numbers were prepared with the SMART-Seq v4 Ultra Low Input RNA kit. Two healthy male donors, one aged 18 to 29 and one aged 30 to 39 years, were included in the cohort. Bulk PBMC replicates and cell subsets were isolated from blood drawn at multiple timepoints before and after both primary and secondary immunization. To follow T-cell clones before and after both primary and booster YFV17D yellow fever vaccination, bulk TCR alpha and beta repertoires underwent longitudinal sequencing.

Turning to this clonotype: Its cognate antigen has yet to be identified. No clone much larger than this one lies a single base away; base qualities are absent.

The full study reports these points: The study included only two donors, which limits how far the findings can be generalized. A small fraction of clonotypes showed up in both the CD4 and CD8 compartments, probably as a result of convergent recombination. Compared with the primary T-cell response, the secondary T-cell response was faster but weaker, reaching its peak on day 5 rather than on day 15. Computational filtering was needed because FACS-sorted repertoires could contain abundant contaminating clonotypes from the bulk population. After the booster, most clones that had expanded after primary vaccination were detected again (almost 97% of CD4 and more than 85% of CD8), suggesting broad maintenance of memory.

Synthesis of TCR cDNA relied on 5'RACE template switching, a step that introduced a universal primer site along with unique molecular identifiers. Priming for cDNA synthesis came from both the TCR alpha and TCR beta constant segments. Library amplification used two PCR steps, and the second PCR step added sample barcodes and sequencing adapters. Sequencing of the libraries was done on either Illumina HiSeq 2500 (2x100 bp) or NovaSeq (2x150 bp). The original methods were these. Demultiplexing of reads and collapsing into UMI consensus sequences were performed with MIGEC, and V(D)J alignment was carried out with MiXCR. Vaccine-responding clonotypes were defined with edgeR using replicate PBMC samples, requiring FDR below 0.01 and a log2 fold change above 5 up to day 15. Each bulk clonotype was labeled CD4 or CD8 based on which sequenced repertoire, CD4 or CD8, contained the clonotype at higher abundance. In-frame beta chains were kept once TCRdb had trimmed the public reads at Q25 with fastp and called clones with MiXCR. Under each unique CDR3 protein, matching rows form one entry showing the most common genes and DNA. TCRdb's processing, not the authors' own work, is the source of the V and J calls. The sample table holds 360,000 or so distinct CDR3 sequences, of which 11% were seen once. The ten largest clones take up around 20% of the sample.

The treatment or condition label, read with the paper, signifies: live attenuated yellow fever vaccine strain. At each blood-draw timepoint, two biological replicates of bulk PBMCs were obtained. A standard Ficoll-Paque protocol was used to isolate PBMCs from peripheral blood. TriZol was used to extract RNA from bulk PBMCs, from CD4 and CD8 fractions, and from dextramer-positive and dextramer-negative fractions. This TCR was recovered from a man between 18 and 35 years old who received the YFV17D yellow fever vaccine. This specimen was PBMCs, taken on the day of the first yellow fever vaccination.

The CDR3 is CALGALSSTDTQYF. The DNA sequence reads TGTGCCCTAGGCGCGCTTTCTAGCACAGATACGCAGTATTTT. The rearranged segments are TRBV2 and TRBJ2-3, with an unclear D gene assignment. Trimming takes 11 bases from V and 0 bases from J, and the germline ends sit 15 bases apart. Including cysteine and phenylalanine, the CDR3 has 14 amino acids. The read is trimmed to its CDR3 DNA, 42 bases read in frame from base 1. Taken from the germline V gene, the CDR1 and CDR2 loops are SNHLY and FYNNEI.